A single sample gave rise to the 23 T cell receptor beta chains below, sequenced in a study of Ad26.COV2.S vaccination and SARS-CoV-2 variants. As for treatment: about 20 received Ad26.COV2.S at low or high dose, single or two shots; roughly five received placebo; per-sample allocation not given. Samples came from day 63 after the first vaccine or placebo injection. The table came from immunoSEQ multiplex PCR; TCRdb's copy has only in-frame clones and leaves some out. The sample lists about 450,000 clones; approximately 89% were seen once. Sequencing used peripheral blood, obtained in a trial of Ad26.COV2.S vaccine versus placebo. The source of these receptors is a person aged 18-65 years who received the Ad26.COV2.S COVID-19 vaccine or a placebo.

For this clone: This CDR3 is also generated by other DNA sequences in the sample. The chain combines TRBV20-1 with TRBJ2-5; the match to TRBD1 covers 8 bases. Germline V gives CDR1 DFQATT, CDR2 SNEGSKA (reference sequence). The CDR3 runs to 11 residues. The V gene end was trimmed by 5 bases and the J gene end by 5 bases; junction bases not matched to a gene: 1. The CDR3 loop reads CSAYRGETQYF. CDR3 DNA: TGCAGTGCTTACAGGGGGGAGACCCAGTACTTC.

This chain joins TRBV7-9 and TRBJ2-3, with a tentative D call TRBD2 (5 bases). Trimming stripped 5 bases from V and 4 bases from J, with 7 bases between. This CDR3 is 12 amino acids long. Germline assignment: CDR1 SEHNR and CDR2 FQNEAQ (reference sequence). CDR3 protein: CASSLGADTQYF. The DNA for the CDR3 is TGTGCCAGCAGCCTCGGGGCAGATACGCAGTATTTT.

Worth noting for this clone: The same CDR3 also results from other DNA sequences found in this sample. The V call is TRBV18, the J call TRBJ1-1, with D hard to call. There are 13 residues in the CDR3. V gave up 3 bases and J gave up 1 base, with 6 bases separating them. CDR1 is KGHSH, CDR2 LQKENI, per germline. CDR3 DNA: TGTGCCAGCTCACCTACAGCGAACACTGAAGCTTTCTTT. Amino acid sequence: CASSPTANTEAFF.

The rearrangement links TRBV25-1 to TRBJ2-3, with 7 bases lining up with TRBD2. The CDR3 runs to 13 residues. The ends lost 7 bases at V and 1 base at J; junction bases unmatched: 2. Germline-derived CDR1 and CDR2 are MGHDK and SYGVNS. DNA of the CDR3: TGTGCCAGCATGGGAGGGGGCACAGATACGCAGTATTTT. Translated: CASMGGGTDTQYF.

The chain has TRBV5-8 and TRBJ2-5, with D maybe TRBD2 (5 bases). CDR1 and CDR2 from the germline V gene are SGHTS and YDEGEE. The V end was cut by 4 bases, the J end by 5 bases, with 21 bases between. The CDR3 length is 16 residues. The CDR3 region is CASSLEAESRRETQYF. CDR3 in DNA: TGTGCCAGCAGCCTGGAGGCGGAATCCAGGCGGGAGACCCAGTACTTC.

The chain joins TRBV18 to TRBJ2-2; D may be TRBD1 (6 bases). Germline CDR1 reads KGHSH; CDR2 reads LQKENI. The V and J ends lost 3 bases and 0 bases respectively, with 11 bases between them. The CDR3 runs 16 residues. CDR3 nucleotides: TGTGCCAGCTCACCTTGGACAGTTCCGAACACCGGGGAGCTGTTTTTT. It codes for CASSPWTVPNTGELFF. Variable domain in full (rest from reference TRBV18 and TRBJ2-2): NAGVMQNPRHLVRRRGQEARLRCSPMKGHSHVYWYRQLPEEGLKFMVYLQKENIIDESGMPKERFSAEFPKEGPSILRIQQVVRGDSAAYFCASSPWTVPNTGELFFGEGSRLTVL.

The rearrangement links TRBV9 to TRBJ2-2; possibly TRBD2 for D (6 bases). The CDR3 consists of 16 residues. V was pared by 0 bases and J by 1 base, with 10 bases between. In germline, CDR1 is SGDLS, CDR2 YYNGEE. The CDR3 region is CASSVGVSGNTGELFF. The CDR3 DNA reads TGTGCCAGCAGCGTAGGGGTTAGCGGGAACACCGGGGAGCTGTTTTTT.

Turning to this clone: Other nucleotide sequences in the sample specify the same CDR3. This sequence joins TRBV12-3 or TRBV12-4 and TRBJ1-5; no clear D gene. Trimming removed 6 bases from V and 2 bases from J, with 5 bases in between. This CDR3 is 12 amino acids long. The CDR3 loop reads CASRRRNQPQHF. The CDR3 DNA follows: TGTGCCAGCAGACGACGCAATCAGCCCCAGCATTTT.

This clone was observed a handful of times. V and J are TRBV7-8 and TRBJ1-2; possibly TRBD1 for D (5 bases). V was clipped by 4 bases and J by 7 bases, with 10 bases between them. Looked up from germline, CDR1 is SGHVS and CDR2 is FQNEAQ. The CDR3 spans 12 residues. The DNA for the CDR3 is TGTGCCAGCAGCTACCGGACATCTGGCTACACCTTC. This translates into CASSYRTSGYTF.

This chain joins TRBV4-3 and TRBJ1-1; no clear D gene. Per germline, CDR1 LGHNA and CDR2 YSLEER. The CDR3 loop spans 13 amino acids. V was clipped by 8 bases and J by 2 bases, with 12 bases between them. The CDR3 coding sequence is TGCGCCAGCCGCTTTGGGGAAAACACTGAAGCTTTCTTT. It yields the protein CASRFGENTEAFF.

This rearrangement joins TRBV7-9 to TRBJ2-5; D call uncertain. The CDR3 has 11 residues. Germline V lookup: CDR1 SEHNR, CDR2 FQNEAQ (reference sequence). V gave up 8 bases and J gave up 2 bases, with 6 bases separating them. The CDR3 is CASRGQETQYF. The CDR3 region has the DNA TGTGCCAGCCGCGGTCAAGAGACCCAGTACTTC. The full variable domain, with the rest looked up from reference TRBV7-9 and TRBJ2-5, is DTGVSQNPRHKITKRGQNVTFRCDPISEHNRLYWYRQTLGQGPEFLTYFQNEAQLEKSRLLSDRFSAERPKGSFSTLEIQRTEQGDSAMYLCASRGQETQYFGPGTRLLVL.

This rearrangement joins TRBV21-1 to TRBJ2-7. TRBV21-1 is a pseudogene locus. This CDR3 is built from 15 residues. As DNA, the CDR3 is TGTGCCAGCAGCAAGATAGGAACGAGCTCCTACGAGCAGTACGTC. It yields the protein CASSKIGTSSYEQYV.

The count of this clone is one. The chain recombines TRBV2 with TRBJ2-7, with 7 bases lining up with TRBD2. CDR3 length: 15 amino acids. CDR1 is SNHLY and CDR2 is FYNNEI in the germline V gene. J lost 10 bases, V lost 5 bases, and 17 bases had no gene match. The CDR3 sequence: CASSRGSGGSPGQYV. CDR3 sequence (DNA): TGTGCCAGCAGTCGCGGGAGTGGGGGGAGTCCGGGCCAGTACGTC.

V and J are TRBV5-4 and TRBJ2-5; TRBD1 aligns across 7 bases. CDR3 length: 15 residues. V lost 7 bases, J lost 5 bases, and 14 bases stayed unmatched. Germline V gene sequence: CDR1 SGHNT, CDR2 YYREEE (reference sequence). CDR3 sequence: CASHLTGLAGETQYF. The CDR3 nucleotides are TGTGCCAGCCACCTGACAGGGCTCGCCGGGGAGACCCAGTACTTC. The variable domain in full, with the rest retrieved from reference TRBV5-4 and TRBJ2-5, is ETGVTQSPTHLIKTRGQQVTLRCSSQSGHNTVSWYQQALGQGPQFIFQYYREEENGRGNFPPRFSGLQFPNYSSELNVNALELDDSALYLCASHLTGLAGETQYFGPGTRLLVL.

The chain is built from TRBV5-6 and TRBJ2-2, with 7 bases lining up with TRBD2. Germline CDR1 SGHDT, CDR2 YYEEEE. This CDR3 spans 16 amino acids. With V trimmed by 2 bases and J by 0 bases, 4 bases remained unmatched. The CDR3 region is CASSLSGVPNTGELFF. CDR3 coding DNA: TGTGCCAGCAGCTTAAGCGGGGTACCGAACACCGGGGAGCTGTTTTTT.

V is TRBV7-2 and J is TRBJ2-3; D not certain. V was shortened by 6 bases and J by 3 bases, with 10 bases between the two germline ends. This CDR3 has 13 residues. CDR1 and CDR2 from the germline V gene are SGHTA and FQGNSA. This chain's CDR3 is CASRRTGTDTQYF. The CDR3 nucleotides read TGTGCCAGCAGGCGGACCGGGACAGATACGCAGTATTTT.

The V call is TRBV14, the J call TRBJ1-2; D call uncertain. The ends were cut back, 0 bases at V and 8 bases at J, with 19 bases in the middle. The CDR3 totals 16 residues. The germline CDR1 and CDR2 sequences are SGHDN and FVKESK. DNA of the CDR3: TGTGCCAGCAGCCAAGATCGGGGAAGTTTTTCCTCCGGCTACACCTTC. Its translation: CASSQDRGSFSSGYTF.

This chain connects TRBV11-3 to TRBJ2-1; the D call may be TRBD1 or TRBD2 (5 bases each). Germline CDR1 SGHNT, CDR2 YENEEA. V lost 5 bases and J lost 8, with 19 bases in between. The CDR3 spans 15 residues. The CDR3 bases are TGTGCCAGCAGCCCGGTCCCCCGGGGCAGGGATGAGCAGTTCTTC. Its translation is CASSPVPRGRDEQFF.

This sequence joins TRBV7-2 and TRBJ2-2; a possible D gene is TRBD2 (6 bases). Looked up from germline, CDR1 is SGHTA and CDR2 is FQGNSA. This CDR3 comprises 14 residues. The V end lost 5 bases, the J end lost 3 bases, and 10 bases lay between the germline ends. The CDR3 is CASSKREDTGELFF. The DNA for the CDR3 is TGTGCCAGCAGCAAGAGGGAGGACACCGGGGAGCTGTTTTTT.

V usage is TRBV18 and J usage is TRBJ2-7; D uncertain. This CDR3 is 13 amino acids long. Trimming left V 6 bases short and J 2 bases short, with 11 bases between. CDR1 is KGHSH, CDR2 LQKENI, per germline. The DNA for the CDR3 is TGTGCCAGCTCGGACGGACGGGCCTACGAGCAGTACGTC. Translated, it gives CASSDGRAYEQYV.

The chain links TRBV15 to TRBJ1-6; tentatively, D is TRBD1 (5 bases). Deletions cut 3 bases from V and 6 bases from J, with 9 bases between. The germline V gene encodes CDR1 LNHNV and CDR2 YYDKDF (reference sequence). The CDR3 loop spans 14 amino acids. The CDR3: CATSSGQFNSPLHF. For the CDR3, the DNA is TGTGCCACCAGCAGCGGACAATTTAATTCACCCCTCCACTTT.

In DNA form, the CDR3 reads TGTGCCAGCAGTGAAGAAAGGCGCACTGAAGCTTTCTTT. Amino acid sequence: CASSEERRTEAFF. The J gene is TRBJ1-1, the V gene TRBV2; D not resolved. CDR1 and CDR2 from the germline V gene are SNHLY and FYNNEI. V was trimmed by 1 base and J by 4 bases, leaving 7 bases between them. The CDR3 extends over 13 amino acids.

CDR3 residues: CASSPGSNNEQFF. The CDR3 DNA is TGTGCCAGCAGCCCGGGGTCCAACAATGAGCAGTTCTTC. The chain joins TRBV7-2 to TRBJ2-1; TRBD2 might be the D (5 bases). V shed 5 bases and J shed 5 bases, with 10 bases lying between them. CDR3 length equals 13 residues. Germline CDR1 and CDR2: SGHTA and FQGNSA. Full variable domain (missing parts from reference TRBV7-2 and TRBJ2-1): GAGVSQSPSNKVTEKGKDVELRCDPISGHTALYWYRQSLGQGLEFLIYFQGNSAPDKSGLPSDRFSAERTGGSVSTLTIQRTQQEDSAVYLCASSPGSNNEQFFGPGTRLTVL.